This T cell receptor beta chain was identified during a study of shared clonotypes between healthy human individuals (dated by TCRdb to the early 2020s). The study in broad terms: A few men and a couple of women, aged 18 to 49 years, made up the cohort. For each donor, CD4 naive and CD4 memory were each run on three plates, CD8 naive on two plates, and CD8 memory on one plate. Blood TCR repertoires of about five healthy adults were deeply sequenced to estimate repertoire size and the extent of clonotype sharing between individuals. Different laboratories and diverse techniques were used to prepare libraries and sequence TCR repertoires, to increase sequencing depth and limit assay-specific biases. Leukapheresis yielded between about 0.9 and 10 billion PBMCs per donor.

TCR CDR3 regions were amplified from genomic DNA by multiplex PCR using the deep immunoSEQ assay. For each cell subset, the extracted genomic DNA was distributed evenly across all wells of several immunoSEQ 96-well plates, and each plate served as one replicate. Each replicate PCR for sorted subsets received about 200 ng genomic DNA, equal to 30,000 or so T cell genomes. Purified libraries were quantified with a Qubit 3.0 fluorometer, sized on a Bioanalyzer 2100, and re-quantified with the KAPA Library Quantification kit. A separate single-read 150-cycle Illumina NextSeq 550 flow cell was used to sequence each immunoSEQ 96-well plate. The authors' analysis ran thus. Because the immunoSEQ output included only junctional sequences and no quality scores, the filtering could not be the same as the filtering used for full-length reads. Sequences were annotated with PyIR, a Python wrapper for IgBLAST v1.9, using IMGT germline references to assign V/J genes and CDR3. Any read was removed if the V/J assignment was weak (E-value above 1e-6), the CDR3 was missing, or the read contained stop codons, out-of-frame junctions, or ambiguous translated residues. V3J clonotypes were defined as sequences sharing an identical inferred V gene, J gene, and CDR3 amino acid sequence. The percentage overlap between two repertoires was calculated by dividing the number of shared unique clonotypes by the size of the smaller repertoire. Repertoire richness was assessed with RTK rarefaction, the Chao1 estimator, and Recon v2.1 estimates of unobserved clonotypes. OLGA was used to compute generation probabilities for all TCRbeta clonotypes that the gDNA method yielded from several donors. The clones in this table, taken by TCRdb from immuneACCESS, are in-frame only. Not every clone is retained; where verified, under half of the shortfall comes from an unresolved V gene, and the cause of the rest is unknown. Clonal size and the V and J genes are those of that table, whereas D and trimming came from the DNA. Here the sample has about 1.5 million clones; roughly 97% occur a single time. 1.2% of the sample is taken by the ten largest.

Broader findings and caveats from the paper: Naive subsets generally had larger estimated clonotype richness than memory subsets did. Even with the large sequencing depth, rarefaction of the sorted-subset datasets indicated that sequencing was incomplete. Sharing across several donors was observed for around 5% of naive CD4, over 3% of naive CD8, roughly 2.3% of memory CD4, and roughly 0.4% of memory CD8 clonotypes. Based on pairwise subsampling, the degree of clonotype sharing among donors was expected to be affected by sequencing depth. Because the study included a small number of donors, the genetic and exposure-history diversity represented was limited. Sampling was restricted to blood, and TCR repertoires in tissue are likely to differ from TCR repertoires in blood. Higher generation probabilities were observed for clonotypes shared by all four sorted-subset donors than for non-shared clonotypes.

This clone was picked up one time. Its antigen remains unidentified. Base qualities are missing; no much larger clone stands one base away. The donors were healthy, HIV-negative adults with no recently reported acute infections or vaccinations. Only Caucasian adults living in Nashville, Tennessee, USA were represented among the donors. Magnetic negative selection was used to enrich CD4+ T cells, after which naive cells were positively selected on CD45RA and the negative fraction became the memory subset. Blood was collected by leukapheresis, and PBMCs were isolated by Ficoll-Histopaque density gradient centrifugation and then cryopreserved in liquid nitrogen vapor phase. Analytical flow cytometry was used to check the purity and quantity of each magnetically sorted T cell population. From each sorted fraction, genomic DNA was isolated and quantified by UV absorbance on a Nanodrop 2000c. The CDR1 and CDR2 encoded by the germline V gene (reference sequence) are LNHDA and SQIVND. The V and J ends are trimmed by 3 bases and 4 bases, leaving 12 bases between them. Taken from cysteine to phenylalanine, the CDR3 has 14 residues. Only CDR3 DNA is held: 42 bases, read in frame from base 1.

Recombination connected TRBV19 to TRBJ1-2, with the D gene uncertain. Sequencing was carried out using naive CD4+ T cells sorted from blood. Explained via the paper, the cell subset or site label denotes: CD45RA+ positively selected. The clonotype comes from a man aged 25-45 years in good health. The CDR3: CASSIRRESYGYTF. The DNA reads TGTGCCAGTAGTATTAGGAGGGAGAGCTATGGCTACACCTTC.